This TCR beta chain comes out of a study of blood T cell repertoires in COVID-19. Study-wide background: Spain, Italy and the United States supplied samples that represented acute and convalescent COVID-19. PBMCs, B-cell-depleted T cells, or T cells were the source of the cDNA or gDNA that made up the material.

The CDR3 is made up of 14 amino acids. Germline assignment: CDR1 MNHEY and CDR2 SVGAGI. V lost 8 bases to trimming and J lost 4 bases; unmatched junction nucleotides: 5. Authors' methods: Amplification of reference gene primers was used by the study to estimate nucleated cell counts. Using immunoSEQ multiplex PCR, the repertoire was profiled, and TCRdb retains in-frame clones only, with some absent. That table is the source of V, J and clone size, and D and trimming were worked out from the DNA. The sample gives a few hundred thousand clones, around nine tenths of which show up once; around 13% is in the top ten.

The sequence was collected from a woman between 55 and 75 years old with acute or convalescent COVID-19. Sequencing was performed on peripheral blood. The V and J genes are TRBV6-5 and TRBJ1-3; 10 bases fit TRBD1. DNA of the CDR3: TGTGCCAGCCGGGACAGGGGAGGAGGAAACACCATATATTTT. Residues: CASRDRGGGNTIYF.